This TCR beta chain was found in a study of blood T cell repertoires in COVID-19. Across the study: The United States, Italy and Spain provided the acute and convalescent COVID-19 samples.

The repertoire was sequenced with immunoSEQ multiplex PCR; TCRdb's copy has only in-frame clones and lacks some. The table lists under 45,000 clones, around 83% of them singletons, with just under 45% in the top ten. The sequence was collected from a woman at least 80 years old with active or convalescent COVID-19. The sample taken for sequencing was peripheral blood.

Here the CDR3 reads CASSSTLTGAINTEAFF. The CDR3 bases are TGTGCCAGCAGTTCAACCCTGACAGGGGCCATTAACACTGAAGCTTTCTTT. The chain carries TRBV28 and TRBJ1-1, with 8 bases matching TRBD1. V shed 4 bases, J shed 2 bases, and the junction held 12 bases outside the gene matches. In germline, CDR1 is MDHEN, CDR2 SYDVKM. CDR3 length: 17 residues.